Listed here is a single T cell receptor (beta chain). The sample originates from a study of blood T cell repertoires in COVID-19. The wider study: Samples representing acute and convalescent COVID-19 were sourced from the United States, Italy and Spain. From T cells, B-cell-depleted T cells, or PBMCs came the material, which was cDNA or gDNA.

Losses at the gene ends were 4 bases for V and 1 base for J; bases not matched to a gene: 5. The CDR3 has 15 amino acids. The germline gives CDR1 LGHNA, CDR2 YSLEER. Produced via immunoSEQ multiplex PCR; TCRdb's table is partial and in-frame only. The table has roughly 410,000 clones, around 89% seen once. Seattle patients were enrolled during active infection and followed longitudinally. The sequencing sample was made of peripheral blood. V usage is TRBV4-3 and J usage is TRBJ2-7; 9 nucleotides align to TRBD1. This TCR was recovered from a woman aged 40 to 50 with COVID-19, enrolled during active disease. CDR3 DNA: TGCGCCAGCAGCCTTTCCGGGACAGGGTCCTACGAGCAGTACTTC. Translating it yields CASSLSGTGSYEQYF.